A selection of T cell receptor beta chains follows, all from one sample in a study of T-cell reconstitution after alpha-beta-depleted transplantation in children. Each CDR3 protein is one row after TCRdb ran MiXCR on the PCR reads. This table has about 420,000 distinct CDR3 sequences, around 15% appearing once. Sequenced here: PBMCs, mostly from graft donor cells, sampled 360 days after TCRalphabeta/CD19-depleted stem cell transplant. These receptors all stem from a boy in the first two years of life who had a stem cell transplant for Wiskott-Aldrich syndrome, so the T cells may come from the graft donor. Both conserved end residues are part of each CDR3. The D gene is left open where the match is weak. Clone sizes are given selectively: once, few, many, or a class where the clone is expanded.

abundance,d_gene,j_gene,v_gene,CDR3aa,CDR3nt
few,NA,TRBJ2-4,TRBV12-3/TRBV12-4,CASSFGRILAKNIQYF,TGTGCCAGCAGTTTCGGCAGGATCCTAGCCAAAAACATTCAGTACTTC
NA,TRBD2,TRBJ2-1,TRBV7-2,CASSPGTSREQFF,TGTGCCAGCAGCCCAGGGACTAGTCGTGAGCAGTTCTTC
few,NA,TRBJ2-1,TRBV12-3/TRBV12-4,CASSQTNEQFF,TGTGCCAGCAGCCAGACCAATGAGCAGTTCTTC
NA,TRBD1,TRBJ2-7,TRBV2,CASRTGASEQYF,TGTGCCAGCAGAACAGGGGCTAGCGAGCAGTACTTC
NA,NA,TRBJ1-2,TRBV27,CASSYHSLYGYTF,TGTGCCAGCAGTTATCACAGTCTCTATGGCTACACCTTC
NA,TRBD2,TRBJ2-2,TRBV12-3/TRBV12-4,CASSLKGKPSGNTGELFF,TGTGCCAGCAGTTTAAAAGGGAAGCCTAGCGGGAACACCGGGGAGCTGTTTTTT
NA,NA,TRBJ2-2,TRBV15,CATSRDQDGGELFF,TGTGCCACCAGCAGAGATCAGGACGGTGGGGAGCTGTTTTTT
few,TRBD2,TRBJ2-3,TRBV15,CATSRPLLSGTTDTQYF,TGTGCCACCAGCAGACCCCTTCTGAGCGGGACTACAGATACGCAGTATTTT
NA,TRBD2,TRBJ2-3,TRBV4-1,CASSRVGGGPTDTQYF,TGCGCCAGCAGCCGCGTGGGCGGGGGGCCCACAGATACGCAGTATTTT
NA,TRBD1,TRBJ1-1,TRBV6-1,CASTGGSMNTEAFF,TGTGCCAGCACAGGGGGATCAATGAACACTGAAGCTTTCTTT
few,TRBD2,TRBJ2-5,TRBV3-1,CASSSYGGGLSGETQYF,TGTGCCAGCAGCTCCTACGGGGGGGGCCTCTCTGGAGAGACCCAGTACTTC
few,NA,TRBJ2-5,TRBV5-1,CASRQGGTGETQYF,TGCGCCAGCAGGCAGGGTGGGACCGGAGAGACCCAGTACTTC
few,NA,TRBJ2-1,TRBV29-1,CSVEVGGAGRDEQFF,TGCAGCGTTGAAGTAGGGGGGGCAGGTAGGGATGAGCAGTTCTTC
few,TRBD1,TRBJ2-4,TRBV5-5,CASSAGQGGVAKNIQYF,TGTGCCAGCAGCGCGGGACAGGGCGGGGTAGCCAAAAACATTCAGTACTTC
few,NA,TRBJ2-1,TRBV24-1,CATSDLRLNNEQFF,TGTGCCACCAGTGATTTGAGGCTGAACAATGAGCAGTTCTTC
few,NA,TRBJ2-3,TRBV7-8,CASSSRDIWTDTQYF,TGTGCCAGCAGCTCTCGGGACATCTGGACGGATACGCAGTATTTT
NA,NA,TRBJ2-1,TRBV24-1,CATSDLRVNEQFF,TGTGCCACCAGTGATTTGCGAGTCAATGAGCAGTTCTTC
NA,NA,TRBJ2-1,TRBV11-3,CASSLRVPGYEQFF,TGTGCCAGCAGCTTAAGGGTGCCGGGGTATGAGCAGTTCTTC
NA,TRBD2,TRBJ2-2,TRBV10-3,CAISPPPTGTSGSNTGELFF,TGTGCCATCAGCCCCCCTCCCACAGGGACTAGCGGGAGCAACACCGGGGAGCTGTTTTTT
many,NA,TRBJ2-3,TRBV3-1,CASSQEVAGYTDTQYF,TGTGCCAGCAGCCAAGAAGTCGCTGGGTACACAGATACGCAGTATTTT
NA,NA,TRBJ1-3,TRBV12-3/TRBV12-4,CASSLGGTIYF,TGTGCCAGCTCGTTGGGGGGCACCATATATTTT
few,NA,TRBJ2-7,TRBV12-3/TRBV12-4,CASSLTGSLRVYEQYF,TGTGCCAGCAGTCTCACGGGTAGCCTTAGGGTTTACGAGCAGTACTTC
NA,TRBD1,TRBJ2-7,TRBV4-3,CASSRLYRGSYEQYF,TGCGCCAGCAGCCGCTTGTACAGGGGCTCCTACGAGCAGTACTTC
NA,NA,TRBJ2-3,TRBV5-1,CASSSSRDTQYF,TGCGCCAGCAGCTCATCCCGGGATACGCAGTATTTT
NA,TRBD2,TRBJ2-1,TRBV24-1,CATSDKTSEVPFF,TGTGCCACCAGTGACAAGACTAGCGAGGTGCCGTTCTTC
NA,NA,TRBJ2-6,TRBV21-1,CASSKMGLLGAGANVLTF,TGTGCCAGCAGCAAAATGGGACTTTTGGGGGCTGGGGCCAACGTCCTGACTTTC
many,NA,TRBJ2-3,TRBV5-1,CASTPRISGTDTQYF,TGCGCCAGCACCCCCCGGATTAGCGGCACAGATACGCAGTATTTT
NA,NA,TRBJ2-2,TRBV6-5,CASSYRTRRPNTGELFF,TGTGCCAGCAGTTACCGGACACGTAGGCCGAACACCGGGGAGCTGTTTTTT
NA,NA,TRBJ2-5,TRBV6-1,CASRGLGTLQETQYF,TGTGCCAGCAGGGGACTTGGCACGCTCCAAGAGACCCAGTACTTC
few,NA,TRBJ2-3,TRBV27,CASSSVRTETDTQYF,TGTGCCAGCAGTTCCGTCCGGACAGAAACAGATACGCAGTATTTT
NA,NA,TRBJ2-7,TRBV5-1,CASSLDLGPYEQYF,TGCGCCAGCAGCTTGGATCTGGGCCCCTACGAGCAGTACTTC
NA,NA,TRBJ2-7,TRBV12-3/TRBV12-4,CASRSHLYEQYF,TGTGCCAGCAGGTCTCACCTCTACGAGCAGTACTTC
few,NA,TRBJ2-1,TRBV20-1,CSAPQATGLFRNEQFF,TGCAGTGCTCCCCAAGCAACAGGGTTGTTTCGCAATGAGCAGTTCTTC